These 30 T cell receptor beta chains came from one sample sequenced in a study of blood T cell repertoires in COVID-19. The protocol was immunoSEQ multiplex PCR, while the TCRdb copy is restricted to in-frame clones and leaves out a portion. This sample has 95,000 to 150,000 clones, with about 82% found just once. Input material: peripheral blood. The source of these receptors is a man in his fifties or sixties with active or convalescent COVID-19.

This chain joins TRBV27 and TRBJ1-6; the D is unclear. In germline, CDR1 is MNHEY, CDR2 SMNVEV (reference sequence). V shed 6 bases and J shed 10 bases, with 10 bases lying between them. The CDR3 is 12 amino acids. For the CDR3, the DNA is TGTGCCAGCAGCCGAGCGGGGTCACCCCTCCACTTT. Amino acids: CASSRAGSPLHF.

The chain carries TRBV6-6 and TRBJ1-2, with a possible D match to TRBD1 (5 bases). The CDR3 spans 14 residues. Germline V gene lookup returns CDR1 MNHNY and CDR2 SVGAGI (reference sequence). The ends were cut back, 0 bases at V and 5 bases at J, with 10 bases in the middle. CDR3 in DNA: TGTGCCAGCAGTTACTCTGGGGCGGGGTATGGCTACACCTTC. Encoded protein: CASSYSGAGYGYTF.

Only one count was recorded for this clone. The chain joins TRBV7-9 to TRBJ2-5; 7 bases are shared with TRBD2. The CDR3 has 15 residues. Looked up from germline, CDR1 is SEHNR and CDR2 is FQNEAQ (reference sequence). The junction had 6 bases not matched to a gene; V was cut back by 2 bases and J by 3 bases. CDR3 loop: CASSLWEGTKETQYF. Here the CDR3 DNA reads TGTGCCAGCAGCTTATGGGAGGGGACGAAAGAGACCCAGTACTTC.

The genes are TRBV7-9 and TRBJ1-1; TRBD1 might be the D (5 bases). This CDR3 region has 14 residues. Per the germline V gene, CDR1 is SEHNR and CDR2 is FQNEAQ (reference sequence). V was shortened by 7 bases and J by 2 bases, with 14 bases between the two germline ends. The chain's CDR3 is CASNQVRDNTEAFF. In DNA form, the CDR3 reads TGTGCCAGCAACCAAGTCAGGGATAACACTGAAGCTTTCTTT.

V usage is TRBV9 and J usage is TRBJ2-7, with 7 bases matching TRBD1. Germline assignment: CDR1 SGDLS and CDR2 YYNGEE. The J segment lost 0 bases and the V segment lost 0 bases, leaving 0 bases of the junction unmatched. The CDR3 has 14 residues. The CDR3 spells CASSVGDSSYEQYF. Here the CDR3 DNA reads TGTGCCAGCAGCGTAGGGGACAGCTCCTACGAGCAGTACTTC.

V is TRBV9 and J is TRBJ2-3; D possibly corresponds to TRBD2 (5 bases). Deletions cut 0 bases from V and 4 bases from J, with 18 bases between. Germline CDR1 and CDR2: SGDLS and YYNGEE. This CDR3 contains 17 residues. CDR3 in DNA: TGTGCCAGCAGCGTAGACTCGAGGGATCTAAGCGCAGATACGCAGTATTTT. Its translation: CASSVDSRDLSADTQYF. Full variable domain (missing parts from reference TRBV9 and TRBJ2-3): DSGVTQTPKHLITATGQRVTLRCSPRSGDLSVYWYQQSLDQGLQFLIQYYNGEERAKGNILERFSAQQFPDLHSELNLSSLELGDSALYFCASSVDSRDLSADTQYFGPGTRLTVL.

V usage is TRBV28 and J usage is TRBJ2-7, with D possibly TRBD2 on 7 matching bases. V was shortened by 6 bases and J by 6 bases, with 27 bases between the two germline ends. The CDR3 is 17 amino acids. The germline V gene encodes CDR1 MDHEN and CDR2 SYDVKM. The DNA of the CDR3 is TGTGCCAGCAGCTGGGGGGGCTGGAGGACCCCTCGTGGCGAGCAGTACTTC. Translating gives CASSWGGWRTPRGEQYF.

The table lists this clone with a few counts. V and J are TRBV19 and TRBJ2-1; tentative D call: TRBD2 (6 bases). V was trimmed by 8 bases and J by 0 bases, leaving 14 bases between them. CDR3 size: 15 residues. In germline, CDR1 is LNHDA, CDR2 SQIVND (reference sequence). The CDR3 protein is CASSIAASSYNEQFF. In DNA form, the CDR3 reads TGTGCCAGTTCTATAGCGGCTAGCTCCTACAATGAGCAGTTCTTC.

The CDR3 sequence is CASSLGGGYQNTEAFF. The DNA of the CDR3 is TGTGCCAGCAGCTTGGGGGGCGGATACCAGAACACTGAAGCTTTCTTT. The V gene is TRBV5-6, the J gene TRBJ1-1; D is perhaps TRBD1 (5 bases). Germline values: CDR1 SGHDT, CDR2 YYEEEE. The CDR3 runs 16 residues. Trimming removed 0 bases from V and 1 base from J, with 13 bases in between.

The chain recombines TRBV10-2 with TRBJ2-2; no firm D call. The V end was cut by 8 bases, the J end by 5 bases, with 6 bases between. The CDR3 consists of 11 residues. CDR1 and CDR2 (germline): WSHSY, SAAADI. CDR3 nucleotides: TGCGCCAGCTCACATACCGGGGAGCTGTTTTTT. Its translation: CASSHTGELFF.

V usage is TRBV11-2 and J usage is TRBJ2-2; 8 bases are shared with TRBD1. The CDR3 extends over 16 amino acids. The trim removed 4 bases at V and 4 bases at J, leaving 8 bases unmatched. Germline assignment: CDR1 SGHAT and CDR2 FQNNGV. Written as DNA, the CDR3 is TGTGCCAGCAGCTACACAGGGGGGATGAGCACCGGGGAGCTGTTTTTT. It specifies CASSYTGGMSTGELFF.

The chain links TRBV2 to TRBJ2-2, with D maybe TRBD1 (6 bases). The CDR3 spans 15 residues. Trimming pared 0 bases from V and 4 bases from J, leaving 9 bases between. The germline CDR1 and CDR2 sequences are SNHLY and FYNNEI. The chain's CDR3 is CASSEATGPTGELFF. CDR3 bases: TGTGCCAGCAGTGAAGCGACAGGCCCCACCGGGGAGCTGTTTTTT.

For this clone: This sample includes further DNA sequences coding for the same CDR3. This sequence joins TRBV2 and TRBJ2-2, with TRBD2 matching 9 bases. Trimming cost V 7 bases and J 7 bases; bases outside gene matches: 10. Germline V gives CDR1 SNHLY, CDR2 FYNNEI. CDR3 length: 15 amino acids. This CDR3 reads CASTEGLAINGELFF. The CDR3 DNA reads TGTGCCAGCACGGAAGGACTAGCGATCAACGGGGAGCTGTTTTTT.

The V gene is TRBV10-3, the J gene TRBJ2-7; TRBD1 aligns across 11 bases. CDR1 and CDR2 from the germline V gene are ENHRY and SYGVKD. This CDR3 comprises 14 residues. Unmatched junction bases numbered 5, after V lost 6 bases and J lost 4 bases. In DNA, the CDR3 is TGTGCCATCAGCTCCGGGACAGGGGGATACGAGCAGTACTTC. The encoded protein is CAISSGTGGYEQYF.

This clone has a single count. The chain combines TRBV6-6 with TRBJ1-4; TRBD1 matches at 8 bases. Trimming removed 2 bases from V and 10 bases from J; junction bases left unmatched: 3. The germline CDR1 and CDR2 sequences are MNHNY and SVGAGI (reference sequence). The CDR3 covers 13 residues. CDR3 DNA: TGTGCCAGCAGTTACCCCGACAGGGGAAAACTGTTTTTT. Its translation is CASSYPDRGKLFF.

This clone has more than one count but fewer than ten. The chain carries TRBV2 and TRBJ1-1, with 7 bases aligning to TRBD1. Germline CDR1 reads SNHLY; CDR2 reads FYNNEI. Trimming took 6 bases from V and 4 from J; bases not matched to a gene: 5. The CDR3 contains 13 residues. CDR3 in DNA: TGTGCCAGCAGACTACAGGGGCCCACTGAAGCTTTCTTT. Translating it yields CASRLQGPTEAFF. Using reference TRBV2 and TRBJ1-1 for the parts outside the CDR3, the full variable domain is EPEVTQTPSHQVTQMGQEVILRCVPISNHLYFYWYRQILGQKVEFLVSFYNNEISEKSEIFDDQFSVERPDGSNFTLKIRSTKLEDSAMYFCASRLQGPTEAFFGQGTRLTVV.

This clone was counted once. The rearrangement joins TRBV20-1 to TRBJ2-5; D not resolved. The CDR3 length is 11 residues. Germline CDR1 and CDR2: DFQATT and SNEGSKA (reference sequence). V shed 0 bases and J shed 4 bases, with 3 bases lying between them. CDR3: CSARERETQYF. CDR3 sequence (DNA): TGCAGTGCTAGAGAGAGAGAGACCCAGTACTTC.

The sample holds one count of this clone. CDR3 region: CASSSGELFF. CDR3 nucleotides: TGTGCCAGCAGCTCGGGGGAGCTGTTTTTT. The genes are TRBV7-8 and TRBJ2-2; no firm D call. The germline V gene encodes CDR1 SGHVS and CDR2 FQNEAQ. The length of the CDR3 is 10 residues. The ends were cut back, 4 bases at V and 8 bases at J, with 2 bases in the middle.

V and J are TRBV9 and TRBJ2-2, with D uncertain. V was cut by 3 bases and J by 2 bases, with 14 bases left in between. This CDR3 has 16 amino acids. CDR1 and CDR2 (germline): SGDLS, YYNGEE. The CDR3 DNA sequence: TGTGCCAGCAGCGAGGCCCCCGGGTCCAACACCGGGGAGCTGTTTTTT. Translating gives CASSEAPGSNTGELFF.

The genes are TRBV24-1 and TRBJ1-2; D remains unclear. Trimming left V 4 bases short and J 4 bases short, with 3 bases between. The CDR3 is made up of 11 amino acids. Germline V CDR1 and CDR2: KGHDR, SFDVKD. The CDR3 loop reads CATSDSYGYTF. The CDR3 coding sequence is TGTGCCACCAGTGACTCCTATGGCTACACCTTC.

The chain's CDR3 is CASTRFWGNTEAFF. The CDR3 DNA reads as TGTGCCAGTACCCGATTTTGGGGCAACACTGAAGCTTTCTTT. This chain uses TRBV19 with TRBJ1-1, with D possibly being TRBD1 (5 bases). Trimming shortened V by 7 bases and J by 2 bases, and 14 bases separated the two germline ends. Per the germline V gene, CDR1 is LNHDA and CDR2 is SQIVND (reference sequence). This CDR3 is built from 14 residues.

V and J are TRBV7-2 and TRBJ2-2, with D hard to call. The CDR3 totals 13 residues. CDR1 and CDR2 from the germline V gene are SGHTA and FQGNSA. The V gene lost 1 base and the J gene lost 6 bases, with 6 bases spanning the gap. The chain's CDR3 is CASSLGEAGELFF. CDR3 sequence (DNA): TGTGCCAGCAGCTTAGGAGAAGCCGGGGAGCTGTTTTTT. Together with reference TRBV7-2 and TRBJ2-2, the CDR3 gives the full variable domain: GAGVSQSPSNKVTEKGKDVELRCDPISGHTALYWYRQSLGQGLEFLIYFQGNSAPDKSGLPSDRFSAERTGGSVSTLTIQRTQQEDSAVYLCASSLGEAGELFFGEGSRLTVL.

The chain couples TRBV6-1 to TRBJ2-3; TRBD2 matches 14 bases. The CDR3 consists of 19 residues. Germline lookup yields CDR1 MNHNS and CDR2 SASEGT. V gave up 1 base and J gave up 5 bases; unmatched junction bases: 11. CDR3 amino acids: CASSEDDGGLAGDRDTQYF. The CDR3 region has the DNA TGTGCCAGCAGTGAAGATGACGGGGGACTAGCGGGAGATAGAGATACGCAGTATTTT.

The CDR3 protein is CASSREQGRQETQYF. The CDR3 coding sequence is TGTGCCAGCAGCCGCGAACAGGGAAGGCAAGAGACCCAGTACTTC. This chain connects TRBV11-2 to TRBJ2-5, with a weak D call TRBD1 (6 bases). Germline CDR1 and CDR2: SGHAT and FQNNGV. V was pared by 5 bases and J by 2 bases, with 15 bases between. The CDR3 length is 15 residues.

This clone was seen a handful of times. The V call is TRBV29-1, the J call TRBJ2-3; TRBD2 aligns across 9 bases. From germline, CDR1 is SQVTM and CDR2 ANQGSEA. This CDR3 region has 14 residues. V lost 3 bases, J lost 1 base, and 2 bases stayed unmatched. DNA for the CDR3: TGCAGCGTTGAGAGGACTAGCGGCACAGATACGCAGTATTTT. It translates to CSVERTSGTDTQYF.

This chain joins TRBV3-1 (or the pseudogene TRBV3-2) and TRBJ2-1, with 8 bases that match TRBD2. The CDR3 has 20 amino acids. The trim removed 2 bases at V and 5 bases at J, leaving 20 bases unmatched. Germline assignment: CDR1 LGHDT and CDR2 YNNKEL (reference sequence). CDR3 protein: CASSQKGLEVGDLQNNEQFF. The DNA of the CDR3 is TGTGCCAGCAGCCAAAAGGGACTAGAAGTCGGGGATCTTCAGAACAATGAGCAGTTCTTC.

This rearrangement joins TRBV7-9 to TRBJ1-1; D is unclear. V lost 1 base to trimming and J lost 1 base, with 4 bases between them. This CDR3 has 13 residues. Germline V CDR1 and CDR2: SEHNR, FQNEAQ (reference sequence). The chain's CDR3 is CASSLEANTEAFF. The DNA for the CDR3 is TGTGCCAGCAGCTTAGAAGCGAACACTGAAGCTTTCTTT.

This clone was recorded once. The V and J genes are TRBV21-1 and TRBJ2-7; TRBD1 is the table's D call and was not checked against the DNA. TRBV21-1 is recorded as a pseudogene. The CDR3 is 16 amino acids. The CDR3 loop is CASSPKGQNPTCEQYF. The CDR3, as DNA: TGTGCCAGCAGCCCCAAGGGACAGAATCCGACCTGCGAGCAGTACTTC.

The chain recombines TRBV6-1 with TRBJ2-2, with 12 bases aligning to TRBD2. The CDR3 totals 16 residues. Germline CDR1 MNHNS, CDR2 SASEGT. The junction had 7 bases not matched to a gene; V was cut back by 4 bases and J by 7 bases. CDR3 loop: CASSGTSGRMNGELFF. In nucleotides, the CDR3 is TGTGCCAGCAGTGGAACTAGCGGGAGGATGAACGGGGAGCTGTTTTTT.

The chain couples TRBV6-5 to TRBJ1-5; D uncertain. V lost 7 bases and J 9 bases, leaving 10 bases between the germline ends. This CDR3 is built from 11 residues. In germline, CDR1 is MNHEY, CDR2 SVGAGI. The CDR3 DNA reads TGTGCCAGCACCCGGGCGGGGCCCCAGCATTTT. Translating gives CASTRAGPQHF.